Listed below are T cell receptor beta chains from one sample, sequenced in a study of early T cells in non-severe SARS-CoV-2 infection. One entry per CDR3 protein, called by TCRdb with MiXCR from the 5' RACE reads. The sample includes roughly 63,000 distinct CDR3 sequences, around 13% of them seen just once. Source material: whole blood. All receptors derive from an adult who was a healthcare worker with PCR-confirmed SARS-CoV-2 infection or an uninfected control (not recorded which). The CDR3 runs from the conserved cysteine through the conserved F or W. The D gene is left open where the match is weak. Clone size appears in some rows only: once, few, many, or a class for an expanded clone.

many TRBJ2-7 TRBV6-2/TRBV6-3 . CASSPRAKTPITGEQYF TGTGCCAGCAGTCCCCGGGCCAAGACCCCCATTACTGGCGAGCAGTACTTC
few TRBJ2-7 TRBV4-1 TRBD1 CASSYGTGESYEQYF TGCGCCAGCAGCTACGGGACAGGGGAGTCCTACGAGCAGTACTTC
many TRBJ2-2 TRBV12-3/TRBV12-4 TRBD1 CASSLVRGQGAPNTGELFF TGTGCCAGCAGTTTAGTAAGGGGACAGGGGGCGCCGAACACCGGGGAGCTGTTTTTT
many TRBJ2-3 TRBV20-1 TRBD2 CSARDLRGLAGADTQYF TGCAGTGCTAGAGATTTACGGGGACTAGCGGGTGCAGATACGCAGTATTTT
. TRBJ2-3 TRBV12-3/TRBV12-4 TRBD2 CASGLAGNTDTQYF TGTGCCAGCGGCTTAGCGGGGAACACAGATACGCAGTATTTT
few TRBJ2-7 TRBV29-1 TRBD1 CSAYRGYEQYF TGCAGCGCCTACAGGGGCTACGAGCAGTACTTC
many TRBJ2-7 TRBV5-1 TRBD1 CASSGQGSSYEQYF TGCGCCAGCAGCGGACAGGGGAGCTCCTACGAGCAGTACTTC
. TRBJ2-7 TRBV29-1 . CSVEVLSGYEQYF TGCAGCGTTGAGGTTCTCAGCGGCTACGAGCAGTACTTC
many TRBJ1-1 TRBV5-5 . CASSLQDLVGTEAFF TGTGCCAGCAGCTTGCAGGATTTGGTCGGCACTGAAGCTTTCTTT
many TRBJ1-2 TRBV19 . CASSPQTWDGYTF TGTGCCAGTAGTCCCCAGACCTGGGATGGCTACACCTTC
few TRBJ1-5 TRBV3-1 . CASSAGHNQPQHF TGTGCCAGCTCGGCGGGTCACAATCAGCCCCAGCATTTT
many TRBJ1-1 TRBV27 TRBD1 CASTLGGQNTEAFF TGTGCCAGCACCCTAGGGGGCCAGAACACTGAAGCTTTCTTT
many TRBJ1-1 TRBV13 TRBD1 CASSFGGTDMNTEAFF TGTGCCAGCAGCTTCGGTGGGACAGACATGAACACTGAAGCTTTCTTT
. TRBJ2-3 TRBV7-2 . CASSPPQDTQYF TGTGCCAGCAGCCCCCCCCAAGATACGCAGTATTTT
many TRBJ2-5 TRBV4-1 . CASSQDLAVQETQYF TGCGCCAGCAGCCAAGATCTAGCCGTCCAAGAGACCCAGTACTTC
few TRBJ2-5 TRBV27 TRBD1 CASSRLVPGTGLETQYF TGTGCCAGCAGTCGACTGGTACCCGGGACAGGGTTGGAGACCCAGTACTTC
. TRBJ2-7 TRBV7-9 . CASSRLVEQYF TGTGCCAGCAGTCGGCTGGTCGAGCAGTACTTC
many TRBJ1-1 TRBV5-1 TRBD1 CASSWTGDTEAFF TGCGCCAGCAGCTGGACAGGTGACACTGAAGCCTTCTTT
many TRBJ1-5 TRBV4-2 . CASSLVQGSNQPQHF TGTGCCAGCAGCCTTGTACAGGGAAGCAATCAGCCCCAGCATTTT
. TRBJ2-1 TRBV2 TRBD1 CASKGTGKRLNEQFF TGTGCCAGCAAAGGGACAGGGAAAAGACTAAATGAGCAGTTCTTC
many TRBJ2-7 TRBV7-2 TRBD2 CASSLFSAGGATTYYEQYF TGTGCCAGCAGCTTATTCTCTGCGGGGGGTGCTACCACCTACTACGAGCAGTACTTC
many TRBJ1-5 TRBV6-2/TRBV6-3 . CASSPRGGLGQPQHF TGTGCCAGCAGTCCCCGGGGAGGGCTGGGTCAGCCCCAGCATTTT
many TRBJ2-5 TRBV5-4 TRBD1 CASSLEGRAGGEETQYF TGTGCCAGCAGCTTGGAGGGTAGGGCAGGGGGCGAAGAGACCCAGTACTTC
. TRBJ2-3 TRBV11-2 . CASSLRLGGDTQYF TGTGCCAGCAGCTTACGGCTAGGGGGTGATACGCAGTATTTT
few TRBJ2-3 TRBV4-3 TRBD2 CASSHLELAGPGDTQYF TGCGCCAGCAGCCATCTCGAACTAGCGGGGCCGGGAGATACGCAGTATTTT
many TRBJ2-2 TRBV5-4 . CASSAGRDGAGELFF TGTGCCAGCAGCGCCGGACGGGATGGTGCCGGGGAGCTGTTTTTT
. TRBJ2-1 TRBV9 TRBD2 CASSSGGGTYNEQFF TGTGCCAGCAGCTCGGGCGGGGGTACCTACAATGAGCAGTTCTTC
. TRBJ1-2 TRBV5-5 TRBD1 CASSFLLGQGTSYGYTF TGTGCCAGCAGCTTTCTCCTTGGACAGGGAACCTCCTATGGCTACACCTTC
many TRBJ2-2 TRBV18 TRBD2 CASSEGLAGVLNTGELFF TGTGCCAGCTCGGAAGGACTAGCGGGGGTCTTGAACACCGGGGAGCTGTTTTTT
few TRBJ2-5 TRBV6-5 TRBD2 CASSYSPSGGGETQYF TGTGCCAGCAGTTACTCTCCTAGCGGGGGAGGAGAGACCCAGTACTTC
many TRBJ2-7 TRBV6-6 . CASTSTRALRYYEQYF TGTGCCAGCACCTCTACGAGGGCCTTACGGTACTACGAGCAGTACTTC
few TRBJ2-5 TRBV20-1 . CSATGRKETQYF TGCAGTGCTACGGGGAGGAAAGAGACCCAGTACTTC
many TRBJ2-5 TRBV19 TRBD2 CASRPGLAGGSRFSETQYF TGTGCCAGTAGACCCGGACTAGCGGGGGGCTCCAGGTTTTCGGAGACCCAGTACTTC
many TRBJ2-7 TRBV19 . CASSMLGGFYEQYF TGTGCCAGTAGTATGCTGGGGGGCTTCTACGAGCAGTACTTC
many TRBJ1-6 TRBV7-9 . CASSLAGGSGSPLHF TGTGCCAGCAGCTTAGCCGGGGGAAGCGGTTCACCCCTCCACTTT
many TRBJ2-4 TRBV3-1 . CASSPKGWRSIQYF TGTGCCAGCAGCCCCAAAGGGTGGAGGAGCATTCAGTACTTC
many TRBJ1-1 TRBV12-3/TRBV12-4 . CASSLGAGAFF TGTGCCAGCAGTTTAGGAGCCGGCGCTTTCTTT
. TRBJ2-7 TRBV5-6 . CASSLYISEQYF TGTGCCAGCAGCTTATACATCTCCGAGCAGTACTTC
many TRBJ1-4 TRBV6-6 . CASSYLAGGEKLFF TGTGCCAGCAGTTATTTGGCAGGCGGGGAAAAACTGTTTTTT
. TRBJ2-5 TRBV15 . CATSRDPGRETQYF TGTGCCACCAGCAGAGATCCGGGGAGGGAGACCCAGTACTTC
many TRBJ1-1 TRBV4-1 . CASSQARGDTEAFF TGCGCCAGCAGCCAAGCCAGGGGAGACACTGAAGCTTTCTTT
. TRBJ1-4 TRBV7-2 TRBD1 CASSRQGAGTNEKLFF TGTGCCAGCAGCCGGCAGGGGGCAGGAACTAATGAAAAACTGTTTTTT
many TRBJ2-7 TRBV7-8 . CASSPRAGPYEQYF TGTGCCAGCAGCCCCCGGGCTGGGCCCTACGAGCAGTACTTC
many TRBJ1-1 TRBV9 . CASSPQLATGEAFF TGTGCCAGCAGCCCTCAACTTGCGACAGGTGAAGCTTTCTTT
. TRBJ2-7 TRBV6-6 . CAIRNDREQYF TGTGCCATTCGTAACGATAGAGAGCAGTACTTC
many TRBJ2-3 TRBV7-9 TRBD2 CASSEGTSGASDTQYF TGTGCCAGCAGCGAGGGGACTAGCGGGGCTTCAGATACGCAGTATTTT
many TRBJ2-1 TRBV10-3 . CAISESAATYNEQFF TGTGCCATCAGTGAGAGCGCAGCCACCTACAATGAGCAGTTCTTC
few TRBJ2-7 TRBV5-6 TRBD1 CASSVTGDSYEQYF TGTGCCAGCAGCGTGACAGGGGATTCCTACGAGCAGTACTTC
many TRBJ2-1 TRBV7-2 . CASSPGRTVNEQFF TGTGCCAGCAGCCCTGGACGGACAGTCAATGAGCAGTTCTTC
many TRBJ1-4 TRBV3-1 TRBD1 CASSQDLGTENEKLFF TGTGCCAGCAGCCAAGATCTGGGGACAGAAAATGAAAAACTGTTTTTT
. TRBJ2-5 TRBV7-2 . CASSSGPQETQYF TGTGCCAGCAGCTCGGGGCCACAAGAGACCCAGTACTTC
. TRBJ2-3 TRBV7-9 TRBD2 CASSPPSGGADTQYF TGTGCCAGCAGCCCCCCTAGCGGGGGGGCAGATACGCAGTATTTT
many TRBJ2-2 TRBV4-1 . CASSHWKTGRDTGELFF TGCGCCAGCAGCCACTGGAAGACAGGGAGGGATACCGGGGAGCTGTTTTTT
once TRBJ2-3 TRBV19 TRBD2 CASTPYSGATDTQYF TGTGCCAGTACCCCCTATAGCGGGGCCACAGATACGCAGTATTTT